This TCR beta chain was observed in a study of CXCR3-negative and CXCR3-positive naive CD8 T cells. On the study more broadly: Libraries each contributed about 1.5 +/- 0.3 million TRB reads, for some 130 million in total. Study-wide points: In CXCR3-positive naive cells, the TRB CDR3s were more hydrophobic than in CXCR3-negative naive cells. Naive cells used TRBV-TRBJ genes in much the same way whether CXCR3-negative or CXCR3-positive; memory cells did not. Each naive subset displayed comparably high diversity, whereas memory CD8+ cells displayed much lower diversity.

All TRB cDNA libraries came from 5' RACE performed with UMI labels. TCRdb reworked the 5' RACE reads into one entry per CDR3 protein, no DNA. The repertoire table contains 75,000 to 90,000 distinct CDR3 sequences. In regard to this clonotype: Its antigen is as yet unknown.

Sequences were obtained from naive CXCR3+ CD8+ T cells from blood. Subset reported: CD45RO-CCR7+CD27+CD95- naive CD8+ T cells expressing CXCR3 (TNR3+). This TCR was sampled from a human donor in good health. Some clones in this sample may be carry-over from other donors' samples.

CDR3 residues: CASIFNGGTPYNEQFF. The chain joins TRBV2 to TRBJ2-1. Germline CDR1 reads SNHLY; CDR2 reads FYNNEI. The CDR3 spans 16 residues.